This T cell receptor (beta chain) was obtained from a study of OX40 agonist ivuxolimab in advanced cancers. About this clone: Its antigen is unknown.

The protocol was immunoSEQ multiplex PCR, while the TCRdb copy is restricted to in-frame clones and leaves out a portion. In the table there are about 100,000 clones, approximately 90% of which are singletons. General study points: The expanded peripheral T cells' antigen specificity was not determined.

V lost 5 bases and J 11 bases, leaving 12 bases between the germline ends. This CDR3 has 11 residues. The germline gives CDR1 LGHNT, CDR2 FRNRAP. The sequencing here drew on CD4+ or CD8+ T cells sorted from blood, taken in a trial of the OX40 agonist ivuxolimab. The source of this sequence is an adult with an advanced solid tumor such as melanoma, head and neck, liver or kidney cancer. The chain uses TRBV12-5 and TRBJ1-1, with a weak D call TRBD1 (6 bases). CDR3 sequence: CASGNQGPAFF. The CDR3 region has the DNA TGTGCTAGTGGTAATCAGGGGCCCGCTTTCTTT.